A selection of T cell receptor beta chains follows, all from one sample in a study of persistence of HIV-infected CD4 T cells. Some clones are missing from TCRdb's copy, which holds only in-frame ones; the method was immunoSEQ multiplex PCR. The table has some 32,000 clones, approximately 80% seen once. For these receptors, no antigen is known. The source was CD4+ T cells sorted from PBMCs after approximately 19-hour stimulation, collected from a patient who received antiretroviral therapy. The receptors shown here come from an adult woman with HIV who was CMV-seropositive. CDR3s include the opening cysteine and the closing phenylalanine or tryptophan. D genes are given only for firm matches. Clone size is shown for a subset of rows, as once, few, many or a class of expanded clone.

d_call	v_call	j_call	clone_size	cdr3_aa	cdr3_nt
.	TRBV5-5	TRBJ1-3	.	CASSLNGGANLLWNTIYF	TGTGCCAGCAGCTTGAACGGCGGTGCGAACTTACTCTGGAACACCATATATTTT
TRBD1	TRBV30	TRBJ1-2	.	CAWSSSFGTGGYTF	TGTGCCTGGAGTAGCTCATTCGGGACAGGAGGGTACACCTTC
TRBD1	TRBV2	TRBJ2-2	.	CASAEPGQGNTGELFF	TGTGCCAGCGCTGAACCGGGACAGGGTAACACCGGGGAGCTGTTTTTT
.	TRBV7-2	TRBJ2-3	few	CASSLDLRGGTTDTQYF	TGTGCCAGCAGCTTAGATCTTAGGGGGGGAACCACAGATACGCAGTATTTT
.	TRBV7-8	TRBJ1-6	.	CASSLGAGSYNSPLHF	TGTGCCAGCAGCTTAGGGGCAGGCTCCTATAATTCACCCCTCCACTTT
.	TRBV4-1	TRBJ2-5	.	CASSQDHGYQETQYF	TGCGCCAGCAGCCAAGATCATGGGTACCAAGAGACCCAGTACTTC
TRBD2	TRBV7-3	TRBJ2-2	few	CASSPGGRTGELFF	TGTGCCAGCAGCCCGGGGGGGCGGACCGGGGAGCTGTTTTTT
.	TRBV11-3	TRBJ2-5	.	CASSSAHQETQYF	TGTGCCAGCAGCTCCGCCCACCAAGAGACCCAGTACTTC
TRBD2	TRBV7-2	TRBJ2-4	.	CATGRGSKNIQYF	TGTGCCACTGGGAGGGGTAGCAAAAACATTCAGTACTTC
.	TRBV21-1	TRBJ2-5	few	CASSKAGGNQETQYF	TGTGCCAGCAGCAAAGCCGGGGGGAACCAAGAGACCCAGTACTTC
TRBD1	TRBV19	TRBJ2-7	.	CASSIPAGTGPYEQYF	TGTGCCAGTAGCATTCCGGCCGGGACAGGACCCTACGAGCAGTACTTC
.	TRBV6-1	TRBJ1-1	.	CASSEWGKLNTEAFF	TGTGCCAGCAGTGAATGGGGCAAATTGAACACTGAAGCTTTCTTT
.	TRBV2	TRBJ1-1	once	CASTIDGNTEAFF	TGTGCCAGCACGATTGATGGGAACACTGAAGCTTTCTTT
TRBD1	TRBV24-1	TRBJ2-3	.	CATSIGAGGWDTQYF	TGTGCCACCAGTATCGGGGCAGGGGGCTGGGATACGCAGTATTTT
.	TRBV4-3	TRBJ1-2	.	CASSQDGQKSLYGYTF	TGCGCCAGCAGCCAGGACGGACAGAAAAGTCTCTATGGCTACACCTTC
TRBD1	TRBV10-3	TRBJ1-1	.	CASDRGRGGTEAFF	TGTGCCAGCGACAGGGGCCGGGGGGGCACTGAAGCTTTCTTT
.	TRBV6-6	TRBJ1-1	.	CASSYSTGTPEAFF	TGTGCCAGCAGTTACTCGACCGGGACACCTGAAGCTTTCTTT
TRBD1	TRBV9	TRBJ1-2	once	CASSSRQGRHGYTF	TGTGCCAGCAGCTCAAGACAGGGGAGGCATGGCTACACCTTC
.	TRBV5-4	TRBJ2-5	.	CASSLVGERRETQYF	TGTGCCAGCAGCTTGGTAGGGGAGCGAAGGGAGACCCAGTACTTC
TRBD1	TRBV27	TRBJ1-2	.	CASSLTGGGGYTF	TGTGCCAGTAGTTTAACAGGGGGCGGTGGCTACACCTTC
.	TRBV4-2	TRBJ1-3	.	CASSPQSSGNTIYF	TGTGCCAGCAGCCCGCAGAGCTCTGGAAACACCATATATTTT
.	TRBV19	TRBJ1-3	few	CASSTPTPIGNTIYF	TGTGCCAGTAGTACCCCGACGCCTATTGGAAACACCATATATTTT
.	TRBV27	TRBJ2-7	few	CASSWAGAIYEQYF	TGTGCCAGCAGTTGGGCAGGGGCCATATACGAGCAGTACTTC